This T cell receptor (beta chain) was found in a study of OX40 agonist ivuxolimab in advanced cancers. In terms of the full investigation: The costimulatory receptor OX40 (CD134) was targeted by ivuxolimab, a fully human IgG2 agonistic monoclonal antibody. Intravenous ivuxolimab was administered to patients every 2 weeks at six dose levels: 0.01, 0.1, 0.3, 1.5, 3 and 10 mg/kg. Among the 52 dose-escalation patients, approximately 20 had hepatocellular carcinoma, roughly 15 melanoma, 9 renal cell carcinoma and 9 head and neck cancer. In the dose-escalation cohort, 82.7% of patients were male, and the mean age was approximately 60 years, with a range of roughly 20 to 79. Prior anti-PD-1, anti-PD-L1 or anti-CTLA-4 therapy was permitted, and roughly two fifths of dose-escalation patients had received checkpoint inhibitors. Three dose-escalation patients achieved partial responses, one with hepatocellular carcinoma and two with cutaneous melanoma. Peripheral TCRbeta sequencing aimed to test whether ivuxolimab altered TCR sequence diversity and caused clonal T-cell expansion. The monotherapy dose-escalation portion (N = 52 patients) of the phase I ivuxolimab trial is reported in the paper.

About this clone: This clone's antigen is unknown. Base-call qualities are not available, and no considerably larger clone is one nucleotide away.

Patients with autoimmune disease history or receiving systemic immunosuppression were excluded from the trial. In every dose cohort, peripheral blood was drawn for TCR sequencing at baseline, cycle 4 day 1, and cycle 7 day 1. The samples were taken from a phase I, first-in-human, multicenter, open-label dose-escalation trial of ivuxolimab. Adults with locally advanced or metastatic head and neck squamous cell, hepatocellular, melanoma or renal cell carcinoma were enrolled in the trial. Before TCR sequencing, CD4+ T cells and CD8+ T cells were sorted from peripheral blood as separate populations. CDR1 and CDR2 are read off the germline V gene as ENHRY and SYGVKD. The CDR3, from cysteine to phenylalanine, totals 11 residues. Left in the record is the CDR3 DNA by itself, 33 bases read in frame from the first base. Trimming takes 3 bases from V and 8 bases from J, and the germline ends sit 7 bases apart.

To sequence the TCRbeta CDR3 region, genomic DNA was isolated from the sorted cells. The immunoSEQ Assay was used to sequence the TCRbeta CDR3 regions. In TCRdb, the immuneACCESS table is reduced to in-frame sequences with V and J assigned. These tables do not hold every clone; where another copy was compared, an unresolved V gene accounts for under half, and the others remain unexplained. Within this sample are tens of thousands of clones, with around 85% of them counted one time only. The biggest ten clones account for approximately 0.81% of the sample. Points the paper makes about the study in general: Low levels of normalized T-cell clonal expansion were also shown by some nonresponding patients. The antigen specificity of the clonally expanded peripheral T cells was not determined. After ivuxolimab, expanded clones were on average more numerous among CD8+ T cells than among CD4+ T cells. At doses of 0.1 to 3.0 mg/kg, clonal expansion of both CD4+ and CD8+ T cells in blood was seen between baseline and week 6. In the 0.1-3.0 mg/kg groups, partial responders had among the lowest normalized peripheral clonal expansion, particularly in CD8+ T cells.

The sequence joins TRBV10-3 to TRBJ1-1; too little of a D gene remains to name it. The specimen comprised CD4+ or CD8+ T cells sorted from blood, sampled in a trial of the OX40 agonist ivuxolimab. The clonotype originates from an adult with an advanced solid tumor such as melanoma, head and neck, liver or kidney cancer. The nucleotides are TGTGCCATCAGTGATCGGGCGGAAGCTTTCTTT. It translates as CAISDRAEAFF.